This T cell receptor (beta chain) was recovered during a study of OX40 agonist ivuxolimab in advanced cancers. Study-level background: It was ivuxolimab, an agonistic anti-OX40 (CD134) antibody, that patients were treated with.

Findings of the study overall: The average count of expanded clones was higher among CD8+ T cells than among CD4+. In the 0.1 to 3.0 mg/kg range, CD4+ and CD8+ blood T cells had expanded clonally by week 6.

In regard to this clone: Its antigen is currently unknown.

The CDR3 loop spans 16 amino acids. The ends were cut back, 0 bases at V and 2 bases at J, with 14 bases in the middle. CDR1 is LGHNA and CDR2 is YSLEER in the germline V gene. TCRdb's copy holds only in-frame clones and misses some; the assay was immunoSEQ multiplex PCR. Of roughly 55,000 clones listed, 80% were seen once; the top ten hold roughly 4.2%. The clonotype comes from an adult with an advanced solid tumor such as melanoma, head and neck, liver or kidney cancer. The chain links TRBV4-3 to TRBJ2-7; D is unclear. The source was CD4+ or CD8+ T cells sorted from blood, collected in a trial of the OX40 agonist ivuxolimab. CDR3 residues: CASSQDHRVPTYEQYF. For the CDR3, the DNA is TGCGCCAGCAGCCAAGACCACCGGGTCCCTACCTACGAGCAGTACTTC.